This TCR beta chain was retrieved from a study of metastatic and nonmetastatic thyroid tumors. As for the study in general: It was across blood and tumor or nodule tissue from malignant and benign thyroid patients that repertoires were compared. Findings and limits, study-wide: Across blood and tumor, TCR beta diversity in malignant thyroid tumors was reportedly significantly higher than in benign nodules.

With respect to this clone: Its antigen is not known.

Authors' data handling: To classify distant metastasis in papillary thyroid cancer, a model was built from CDR3 differences across clinicopathological groups. TCRdb reassembled clones from the PCR reads with MiXCR. What appears here as the V and J calls and clone size reflects TCRdb's work, not the paper's. This sample has under 20,000 clones, with under 30% found just once. Until they underwent thyroid surgery, no patient had received any treatment. The sequence was obtained from a female donor with papillary thyroid cancer or a benign thyroid nodule (not recorded which). Some clones in this sample may be carry-over from other donors' samples. The sample comprised tumor tissue.

The CDR3 region has the DNA TGCGCCAGCAGCGATCACGATACGCAGTATTTT. It is translated as CASSDHDTQYF. The chain has TRBV5-1 and TRBJ2-3; D call uncertain. The CDR3 contains 11 residues. V lost 4 bases, J lost 6 bases, and 6 bases lay in between. Per germline, CDR1 SGHRS and CDR2 YFSETQ.